The 23 T cell receptor beta chains given below trace back to one sample, sequenced in a study of OX40 agonist ivuxolimab in advanced cancers. Profiled with immunoSEQ multiplex PCR; TCRdb holds only in-frame clones, not every one. The data contain 71,000 or so clones, more than 70% of them seen just once; the ten biggest clones take up 8.2%. The sample was CD4+ or CD8+ T cells sorted from blood, taken in a trial of the OX40 agonist ivuxolimab. These receptors all come from an adult with an advanced solid tumor such as melanoma, head and neck, liver or kidney cancer.

The rearrangement uses TRBV30 and TRBJ2-5; D is ambiguous. The DNA matches TRBJ2-7 better at its end, which makes the J call doubtful. This CDR3 has 21 residues. Germline V gives CDR1 GTSNPN, CDR2 SVGIG (reference sequence). The CDR3 bases are TGTGCCTGGAGTCTCTTCTCCAGGACCCAGATTTCCCCGGATCGCTCCTACGAGCAGTACTTC. This codes for CAWSLFSRTQISPDRSYEQYF.

The rearrangement links TRBV5-4 to TRBJ2-1; TRBD2 aligns across 11 bases. The length of the CDR3 is 15 residues. V lost 3 bases and J lost 4; bases outside the gene matches: 3. Germline loops: CDR1 SGHNT, CDR2 YYREEE (reference sequence). This CDR3 is CASSSGTSGYNEQFF. DNA of the CDR3: TGTGCCAGCAGCTCCGGGACTAGCGGATACAATGAGCAGTTCTTC.

This clone has a handful of counts. The chain carries TRBV5-1 and TRBJ2-4; 7 bases match TRBD1. The CDR3 has 16 residues. The germline V gene encodes CDR1 SGHRS and CDR2 YFSETQ. Trimming took 4 bases from V and 11 from J; bases not matched to a gene: 18. The chain's CDR3 is CASSQGTALLDELQYF. DNA of the CDR3: TGCGCCAGCAGCCAGGGGACAGCCCTACTGGATGAACTTCAGTACTTC.

The V gene is TRBV7-6, the J gene TRBJ2-7; 9 bases map to TRBD2. CDR1 is SGHVS, CDR2 FNYEAQ, per germline. The CDR3 covers 14 residues. J gave up 5 bases and V 1 base, and 3 bases lay outside the gene matches. The CDR3 DNA sequence: TGTGCCAGCAGCTTAGGCGGGGGGGGGAACGAGCAGTACGTC. Amino acid sequence: CASSLGGGGNEQYV.

This chain uses TRBV7-2 with TRBJ1-2; the D gene is possibly TRBD1 (5 bases). Trimming took 1 base from V and 4 from J, leaving 7 bases between them. Germline CDR1 is SGHTA and CDR2 is FQGNSA. This CDR3 spans 13 amino acids. CDR3 bases: TGTGCCAGCAGCTTAGGGACATCCTATGGCTACACCTTC. It yields the protein CASSLGTSYGYTF.

V gene TRBV10-1 combines with J gene TRBJ2-1, with D possibly matching TRBD2 (5 bases). Per germline, CDR1 WNHNN and CDR2 SYGVQD (reference sequence). V was cut by 2 bases and J by 4 bases, with 9 bases left in between. The CDR3 is made up of 14 amino acids. CDR3 nucleotide sequence: TGCGCCAGCAGTGAGAATCCGGGATACAATGAGCAGTTCTTC. Translating it yields CASSENPGYNEQFF.

A single count supports this clone. The rearrangement uses TRBV9 and TRBJ2-7; tentatively, D is TRBD2 (6 bases). The germline gives CDR1 SGDLS, CDR2 YYNGEE. V was clipped by 4 bases and J by 7 bases, with 18 bases between them. The CDR3 totals 14 residues. Here the CDR3 reads CASSPRQGGGEQYV. The CDR3 DNA reads TGTGCCAGCAGCCCACGCCAGGGTGGGGGGGAGCAGTACGTC.

V is TRBV19 and J is TRBJ2-3, with 10 bases matching TRBD2. Germline V lookup: CDR1 LNHDA, CDR2 SQIVND (reference sequence). V was pared by 6 bases and J by 4 bases, with 10 bases of the junction left unmatched. This CDR3 comprises 16 residues. DNA for the CDR3: TGTGCCAGTAGGATGTTAGCGGGAGGAAACTCAGATACGCAGTATTTT. Its protein is CASRMLAGGNSDTQYF.

The chain couples TRBV5-1 to TRBJ2-5; TRBD1 aligns across 7 bases. The germline V gene has CDR1 SGHRS and CDR2 YFSETQ. The CDR3 is 14 amino acids. The V and J ends lost 2 bases and 3 bases, in that order; junction bases with no gene match: 4. As DNA, the CDR3 is TGCGCCAGCAGCTTATCCGGGACAGAAGAGACCCAGTACTTC. It is translated as CASSLSGTEETQYF.

CDR3 sequence: CASSSRGAGGYTF. DNA for the CDR3: TGTGCCAGCAGCTCACGCGGGGCGGGAGGCTACACCTTC. V and J are TRBV7-2 and TRBJ1-2; TRBD1 might be the D (5 bases). The germline CDR1 and CDR2 sequences are SGHTA and FQGNSA. V lost 4 bases, J lost 8 bases, and 14 bases lay in between. The CDR3 has 13 residues.

The chain employs TRBV11-2 and TRBJ2-5; D gene unclear. The CDR3 sequence is 15 residues long. Germline loops: CDR1 SGHAT, CDR2 FQNNGV. V lost 0 bases to trimming and J lost 1 base, with 9 bases between them. This CDR3 is CASSLDPHSQETQYF. The DNA for the CDR3 is TGTGCCAGCAGCTTAGACCCGCACAGCCAAGAGACCCAGTACTTC.

The gene calls are TRBV25-1 and TRBJ2-3, with D possibly being TRBD2 (5 bases). Deletions cut 3 bases from V and 5 bases from J, with 12 bases between. Germline-derived CDR1 and CDR2 are MGHDK and SYGVNS. This CDR3 has 14 amino acids. The CDR3 bases are TGTGCCAGCAGTGATTCCAGCGGCGAAGATACGCAGTATTTT. Amino acids: CASSDSSGEDTQYF.

V and J are TRBV11-2 and TRBJ2-7, with unresolved D. The ends were cut back, 0 bases at V and 1 base at J, with 10 bases in the middle. The V gene's germline CDR1 is SGHAT and CDR2 FQNNGV. This CDR3 is 15 amino acids long. As DNA, the CDR3 is TGTGCCAGCAGCTTAGATTGGGCGGCATCCTACGAGCAGTACTTC. As protein: CASSLDWAASYEQYF.

CDR3 amino acids: CASSWGPSGSYNEQFF. The DNA for the CDR3 is TGCGCCAGCAGCTGGGGCCCCAGCGGGTCTTACAATGAGCAGTTCTTC. The chain uses TRBV5-1 and TRBJ2-1, with a weak D call TRBD2 (6 bases). CDR1 and CDR2 (germline): SGHRS, YFSETQ. V dropped 3 bases and J dropped 4 bases, with 17 bases sitting between them. The CDR3 totals 16 residues.

This chain links TRBV23-1 with TRBJ2-7; 8 bases are shared with TRBD1. TRBV23-1 is an ORF, and what it does is uncertain. V lost 4 bases to trimming and J lost 1 base; unmatched junction nucleotides: 15. This CDR3 is 18 amino acids long. The DNA for the CDR3 is TGCGCCAGCAGTCGCCAGGGGGCACGTTGGACTACATCCTACGAGCAGTACGTC. As protein: CASSRQGARWTTSYEQYV.

The rearrangement joins TRBV6-6 to TRBJ1-3, with D unresolved. This CDR3 region has 12 residues. The V and J ends lost 7 bases and 7 bases respectively, with 11 bases between them. Germline V gene sequence: CDR1 MNHNY, CDR2 SVGAGI (reference sequence). This chain's CDR3 is CASTLSENTIYF. CDR3 nucleotides: TGTGCCAGCACCCTATCAGAGAACACCATATATTTT.

This rearrangement joins TRBV7-9 to TRBJ2-1; D may be TRBD1 (6 bases). The CDR3 extends over 13 amino acids. Germline assignment: CDR1 SEHNR and CDR2 FQNEAQ (reference sequence). V was shortened by 2 bases and J by 8 bases, with 10 bases between the two germline ends. CDR3 sequence (DNA): TGTGCCAGCAGCTTAAAACAGGGAGATGAGCAGTTCTTC. It encodes CASSLKQGDEQFF.

This clone was seen only a few times. This chain connects TRBV28 to TRBJ1-2; no clear D gene. The V gene lost 6 bases and the J gene lost 14 bases, with 22 bases spanning the gap. Germline-derived CDR1 and CDR2 are MDHEN and SYDVKM. The CDR3 has 13 amino acids. CDR3 in amino acids: CASRTTGSMARTF. The CDR3 DNA reads as TGTGCCAGCAGAACCACCGGCTCTATGGCTAGGACCTTC.

V usage is TRBV6-1 and J usage is TRBJ1-5; D is uncertain. This CDR3 has 14 amino acids. Trimming left V 1 base short and J 6 bases short, with 10 bases between. Germline loops: CDR1 MNHNS, CDR2 SASEGT. CDR3 residues: CASSEGAGRQPQHF. The CDR3 DNA sequence: TGTGCCAGCAGTGAAGGGGCGGGTCGTCAGCCCCAGCATTTT.

The rearrangement links TRBV7-3 to TRBJ2-1; 10 nucleotides align to TRBD2. V lost 5 bases to trimming and J lost 6 bases; unmatched junction nucleotides: 7. CDR3 length equals 15 residues. The germline gives CDR1 SGHTA, CDR2 FQGTGA. For the CDR3, the DNA is TGTGCCAGCAGCGATTCAGCGGGGGGGCCCAATGAGCAGTTCTTC. Translation gives CASSDSAGGPNEQFF.

This chain uses TRBV5-5 with TRBJ2-3; a weak D match, TRBD1 (6 bases). CDR3 size: 15 residues. Germline V gene data show CDR1 as SGHKS and CDR2 as YYEKEE (reference sequence). The ends were cut back, 3 bases at V and 0 bases at J, with 11 bases in the middle. The CDR3 sequence: CASSSTGLSTDTQYF. CDR3 DNA sequence: TGTGCCAGCAGCTCGACAGGCCTTAGCACAGATACGCAGTATTTT.

J is TRBJ2-2 and V is TRBV5-8, with D perhaps TRBD1 or TRBD2 (6 bases each). The V and J ends lost 7 bases and 4 bases respectively, with 17 bases between them. The CDR3 loop spans 15 amino acids. Per the germline V gene, CDR1 is SGHTS and CDR2 is YDEGEE. CDR3 protein: CASGRGGQGTGELFF. The CDR3 DNA follows: TGTGCCAGCGGCCGTGGGGGGCAAGGCACCGGGGAGCTGTTTTTT.

This clone has only one observation. J is TRBJ2-4 and V is TRBV5-4, with a tentative D call TRBD2 (6 bases). CDR3 length: 16 amino acids. Trimming shortened V by 1 base and J by 1 base, and 12 bases separated the two germline ends. CDR1 SGHNT and CDR2 YYREEE come from the germline V gene (reference sequence). Here the CDR3 DNA reads TGTGCCAGCAGCTTGAATGGGGGGTGGGCCAAAAACATTCAGTACTTC. Encoded protein: CASSLNGGWAKNIQYF. Full variable domain (outside the CDR3, taken from reference TRBV5-4 and TRBJ2-4): ETGVTQSPTHLIKTRGQQVTLRCSSQSGHNTVSWYQQALGQGPQFIFQYYREEENGRGNFPPRFSGLQFPNYSSELNVNALELDDSALYLCASSLNGGWAKNIQYFGAGTRLSVL.